This T cell receptor beta chain was identified in a study of T-cell reconstitution after alpha-beta-depleted transplantation in children. Overall study findings and caveats: The study reportedly traced alpha-beta T cells about two months after transplant to several hundred expanded graft clones. Among T cells one year after transplant, newly produced cells accounted for most counts and diversity.

The CDR3 contains 16 residues. V shed 5 bases, J shed 3 bases, and the junction held 9 bases outside the gene matches. From germline, CDR1 is SGHKS and CDR2 YYEKEE (reference sequence). Unique molecular identifiers were incorporated into the prepared TCRbeta library. Each CDR3 protein is one row after TCRdb ran MiXCR on the PCR reads. The sample includes around 300,000 distinct CDR3 sequences, approximately 23% of them seen just once. Comment on this clonotype: Its antigen is still unknown.

This specimen consisted of PBMCs, mostly from graft donor cells, obtained 180 days after TCRalphabeta/CD19-depleted stem cell transplant. This rearrangement joins TRBV5-5 to TRBJ2-2; 8 bases match TRBD2. This TCR derives from a male patient under 18 who had a stem cell transplant for acute lymphoblastic leukemia, so the T cells may come from the graft donor. The CDR3: CASRARGLADTGELFF. The CDR3 DNA follows: TGTGCCAGCAGGGCCCGCGGACTAGCCGACACCGGGGAGCTGTTTTTT.